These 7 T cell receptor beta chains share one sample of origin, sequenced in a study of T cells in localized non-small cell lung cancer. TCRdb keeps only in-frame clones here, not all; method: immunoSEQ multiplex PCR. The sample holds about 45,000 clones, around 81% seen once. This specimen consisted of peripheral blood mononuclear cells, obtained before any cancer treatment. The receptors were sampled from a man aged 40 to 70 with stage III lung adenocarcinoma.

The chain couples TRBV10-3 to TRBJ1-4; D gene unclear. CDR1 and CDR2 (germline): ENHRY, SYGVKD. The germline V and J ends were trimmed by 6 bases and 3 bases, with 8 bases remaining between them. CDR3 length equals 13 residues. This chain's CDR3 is CAIRGGANEKLFF. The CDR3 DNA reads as TGTGCCATCAGAGGCGGAGCTAATGAAAAACTGTTTTTT.

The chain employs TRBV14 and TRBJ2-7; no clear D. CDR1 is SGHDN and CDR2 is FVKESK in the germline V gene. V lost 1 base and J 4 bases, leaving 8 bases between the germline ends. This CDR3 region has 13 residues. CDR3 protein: CASSQAYLYEQYF. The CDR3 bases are TGTGCCAGCAGCCAAGCCTATTTGTACGAGCAGTACTTC.

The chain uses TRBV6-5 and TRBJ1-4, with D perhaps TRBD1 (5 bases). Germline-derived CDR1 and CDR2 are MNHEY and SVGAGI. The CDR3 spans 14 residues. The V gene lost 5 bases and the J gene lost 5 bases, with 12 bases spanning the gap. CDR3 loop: CASSRVGVNEKLFF. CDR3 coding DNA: TGTGCCAGCAGTCGAGTGGGGGTGAATGAAAAACTGTTTTTT.

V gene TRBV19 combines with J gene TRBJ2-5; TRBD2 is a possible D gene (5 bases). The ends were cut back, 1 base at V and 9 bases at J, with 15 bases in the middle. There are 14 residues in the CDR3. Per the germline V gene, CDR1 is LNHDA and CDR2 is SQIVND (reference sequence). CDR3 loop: CASSIGTDGNPQYF. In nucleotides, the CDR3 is TGTGCCAGTAGTATAGGGACCGACGGGAACCCCCAGTACTTC.

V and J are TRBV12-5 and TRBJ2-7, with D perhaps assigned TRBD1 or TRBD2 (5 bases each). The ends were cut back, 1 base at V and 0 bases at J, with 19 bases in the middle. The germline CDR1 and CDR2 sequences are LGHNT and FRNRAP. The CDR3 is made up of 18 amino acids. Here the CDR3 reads CASGLGGVRGPSSYEQYF. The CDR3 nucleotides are TGTGCTAGTGGTTTGGGAGGGGTCCGGGGCCCCTCCTCCTACGAGCAGTACTTC.

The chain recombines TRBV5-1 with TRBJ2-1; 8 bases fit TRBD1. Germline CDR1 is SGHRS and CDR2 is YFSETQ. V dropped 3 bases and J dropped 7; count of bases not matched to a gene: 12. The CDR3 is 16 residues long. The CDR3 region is CASSSDGQGGGNEQFF. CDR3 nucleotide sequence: TGCGCCAGCAGCTCAGACGGACAGGGCGGTGGGAATGAGCAGTTCTTC.

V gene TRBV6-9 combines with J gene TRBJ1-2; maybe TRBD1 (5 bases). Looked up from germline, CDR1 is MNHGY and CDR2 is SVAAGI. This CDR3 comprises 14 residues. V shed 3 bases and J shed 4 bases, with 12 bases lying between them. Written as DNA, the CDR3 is TGTGCCAGCAGTTACGGGACGGCGGTCTATGGCTACACCTTC. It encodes CASSYGTAVYGYTF.